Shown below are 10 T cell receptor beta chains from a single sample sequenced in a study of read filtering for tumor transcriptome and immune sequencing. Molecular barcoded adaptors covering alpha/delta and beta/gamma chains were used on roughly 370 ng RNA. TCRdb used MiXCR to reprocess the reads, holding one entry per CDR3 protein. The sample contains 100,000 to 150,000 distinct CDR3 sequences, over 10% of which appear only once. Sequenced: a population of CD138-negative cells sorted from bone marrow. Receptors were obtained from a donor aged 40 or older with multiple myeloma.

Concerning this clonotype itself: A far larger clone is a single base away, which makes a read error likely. CDR3 sequence: CASSVRVQSSYNEQFF. CDR3 DNA: TGTGCCAGCAGCGTGAGAGTTCAGAGCTCCTACAATGAGCAGTTCTTC. This rearrangement joins TRBV7-9 to TRBJ2-1; no clear D. CDR1 and CDR2 from the germline V gene are SEHNR and FQNEAQ (reference sequence). The CDR3 runs to 16 residues. The V and J ends lost 5 bases and 0 bases respectively, with 14 bases between them.

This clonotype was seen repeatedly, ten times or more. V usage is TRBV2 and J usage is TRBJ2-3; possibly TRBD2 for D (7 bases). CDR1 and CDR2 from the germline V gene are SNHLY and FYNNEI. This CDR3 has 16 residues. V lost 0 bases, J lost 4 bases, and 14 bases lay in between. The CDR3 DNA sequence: TGTGCCAGCAGTGAAGCGACGGGGGGCGTATCAGATACGCAGTATTTT. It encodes CASSEATGGVSDTQYF.

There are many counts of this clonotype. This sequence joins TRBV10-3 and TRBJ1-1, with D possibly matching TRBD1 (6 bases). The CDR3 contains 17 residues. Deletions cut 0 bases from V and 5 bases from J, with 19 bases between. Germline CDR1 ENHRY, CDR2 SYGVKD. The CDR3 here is CAISESTWGRGDTEAFF. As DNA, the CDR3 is TGTGCCATCAGTGAGTCGACATGGGGCAGGGGTGATACTGAAGCTTTCTTT.

The CDR3 nucleotides are TGTGCCAGCAGGGGACTAGCGGGAGCCTACGAGCAGTACTTC. Amino acid sequence: CASRGLAGAYEQYF. V is TRBV2 and J is TRBJ2-7, with TRBD2 matching 14 bases. Looked up from germline, CDR1 is SNHLY and CDR2 is FYNNEI. Unmatched junction bases numbered 0, after V lost 6 bases and J lost 2 bases. The CDR3 is 14 residues long.

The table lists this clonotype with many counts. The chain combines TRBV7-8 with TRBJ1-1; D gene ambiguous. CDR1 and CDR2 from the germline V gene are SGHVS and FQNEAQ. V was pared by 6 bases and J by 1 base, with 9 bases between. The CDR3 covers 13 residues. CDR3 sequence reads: CASRRTANTEAFF. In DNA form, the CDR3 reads TGTGCCAGCAGACGAACAGCGAACACTGAAGCTTTCTTT.

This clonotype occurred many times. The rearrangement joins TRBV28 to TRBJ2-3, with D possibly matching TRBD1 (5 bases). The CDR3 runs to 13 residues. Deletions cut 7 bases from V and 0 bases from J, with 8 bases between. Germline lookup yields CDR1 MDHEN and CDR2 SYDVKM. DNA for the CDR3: TGTGCCAGCAACGCAGGGAGCACAGATACGCAGTATTTT. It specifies CASNAGSTDTQYF.

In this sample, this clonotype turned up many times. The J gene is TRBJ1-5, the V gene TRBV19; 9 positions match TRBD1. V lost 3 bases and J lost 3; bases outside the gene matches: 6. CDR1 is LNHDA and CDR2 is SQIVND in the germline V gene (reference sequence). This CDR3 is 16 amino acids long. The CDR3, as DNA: TGTGCCAGTAGTATCGAAGGGACAGGGAACAATCAGCCCCAGCATTTT. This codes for CASSIEGTGNNQPQHF.

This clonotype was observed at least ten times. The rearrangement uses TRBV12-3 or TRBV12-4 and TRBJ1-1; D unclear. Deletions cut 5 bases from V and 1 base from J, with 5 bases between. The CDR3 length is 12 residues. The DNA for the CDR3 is TGTGCCAGCAGTCCAGGGAACACTGAAGCTTTCTTT. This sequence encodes CASSPGNTEAFF.

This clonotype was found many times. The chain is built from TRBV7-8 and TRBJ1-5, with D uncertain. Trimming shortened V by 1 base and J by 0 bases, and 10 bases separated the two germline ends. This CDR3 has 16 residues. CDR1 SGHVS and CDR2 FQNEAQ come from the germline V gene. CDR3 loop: CASSLGTSHSNQPQHF. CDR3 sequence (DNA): TGTGCCAGCAGCTTAGGGACGTCCCATAGCAATCAGCCCCAGCATTTT.

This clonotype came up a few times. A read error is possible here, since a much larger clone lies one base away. As DNA, the CDR3 is TGTGCCAGCAGCTTAGGGGGGGGGAGGGATCAGCCCCAGCATTTT. Translated, it gives CASSLGGGRDQPQHF. The chain is built from TRBV7-8 and TRBJ1-5, with D possibly matching TRBD1 (5 bases). The germline V gene encodes CDR1 SGHVS and CDR2 FQNEAQ. V was shortened by 1 base and J by 5 bases, with 12 bases between the two germline ends. The CDR3 runs 15 residues.